This paragraph reports one T cell receptor (beta chain). The antigen remains unidentified. This table comes from immunoSEQ multiplex PCR, and its TCRdb copy is limited to in-frame clones, with some not included. Here the sample spans approximately 450,000 clones, 90% being singletons. As to treatment: some 20 received Ad26.COV2.S at low or high dose, single or two shots; 5 received placebo; per-sample allocation not given. The samples date from day 63 after the first vaccine or placebo injection. Aged 18-55 years, donor was enrolled in Boston in the early 2020s. This sample is drawn from a study of Ad26.COV2.S vaccination and SARS-CoV-2 variants. Study as a whole: Trial arm assignment for the donor was COV1001 Ad26.COV2.S.

Study-wide findings and caveats: People given the vaccine had a wider spike-specific TCR breadth than placebo recipients did.

Trimming stripped 3 bases from V and 6 bases from J, with 11 bases between. Germline CDR1 is SNHLY and CDR2 is FYNNEI. The CDR3 is made up of 14 amino acids. The genes are TRBV2 and TRBJ1-4, with D possibly being TRBD1 (6 bases). The sample was peripheral blood, taken in a trial of Ad26.COV2.S vaccine versus placebo. The clonotype was recovered from a person between 18 and 65 years old who received the Ad26.COV2.S COVID-19 vaccine or a placebo. CDR3 in DNA: TGTGCCAGCAGTGATTTGACAGGTTATGAAAAACTGTTTTTT. Its translation is CASSDLTGYEKLFF.